The 32 T cell receptor beta chains below all came from one sample that was sequenced in a study of shared clonotypes between healthy human individuals. The method was immunoSEQ multiplex PCR; TCRdb's version includes in-frame clones alone and lacks a portion of them. The repertoire includes around 2.1 million clones, approximately 96% of them detected once, and roughly 0.13% sits in the top ten. Sequencing input: naive CD4+ T cells sorted from blood. Documented subset: CD45RA+ positively selected. Source of these receptors: a young man in good health.

This CDR3 is CASDTGSNQPQHF. For the CDR3, the DNA is TGTGCCAGCGACACAGGAAGCAATCAGCCCCAGCATTTT. This chain connects TRBV28 to TRBJ1-5; perhaps TRBD1 as D (5 bases). This CDR3 contains 13 residues. The germline V gene encodes CDR1 MDHEN and CDR2 SYDVKM. V lost 8 bases and J 1 base, leaving 9 bases between the germline ends.

This chain connects TRBV28 to TRBJ2-1; D is unresolved. The germline V and J ends were trimmed by 6 bases and 12 bases, with 12 bases remaining between them. The V gene's germline CDR1 is MDHEN and CDR2 SYDVKM. This CDR3 region has 11 residues. CDR3 nucleotide sequence: TGTGCCAGCAGCTTAACCGAGAGGCAGTTCTTC. It encodes CASSLTERQFF. Full variable domain (rest looked up from reference TRBV28 and TRBJ2-1): DVKVTQSSRYLVKRTGEKVFLECVQDMDHENMFWYRQDPGLGLRLIYFSYDVKMKEKGDIPEGYSVSREKKERFSLILESASTNQTSMYLCASSLTERQFFGPGTRLTVL.

The chain links TRBV28 to TRBJ1-2; the D is unclear. The germline CDR1 and CDR2 sequences are MDHEN and SYDVKM. Trimming stripped 7 bases from V and 7 bases from J, with 10 bases between. The CDR3 contains 11 residues. CDR3 amino acids: CASNGRLGYTF. The CDR3 bases are TGTGCCAGCAACGGACGACTTGGCTACACCTTC.

The gene calls are TRBV2 and TRBJ2-7; no clear D gene. This CDR3 has 13 amino acids. CDR1 is SNHLY, CDR2 FYNNEI, per germline. V was clipped by 6 bases and J by 2 bases, with 11 bases between them. As DNA, the CDR3 is TGTGCCAGCAGGAGGACCTATACCTACGAGCAGTACTTC. Encoded protein: CASRRTYTYEQYF.

This clone was counted a single time. The chain has TRBV19 and TRBJ1-5, with TRBD1 as a possible D gene (5 bases). Germline lookup yields CDR1 LNHDA and CDR2 SQIVND (reference sequence). The CDR3 runs 16 residues. V lost 3 bases and J lost 4, with 16 bases in between. In nucleotides, the CDR3 is TGTGCCAGTAGTATCGGCAGGGCCGCTGGGAATCAGCCCCAGCATTTT. This gives the protein CASSIGRAAGNQPQHF.

The chain recombines TRBV19 with TRBJ1-2; weak D call: TRBD1 (6 bases). Trimming left V 3 bases short and J 2 bases short, with 13 bases between. The CDR3 extends over 15 amino acids. CDR1 LNHDA and CDR2 SQIVND come from the germline V gene (reference sequence). In DNA, the CDR3 is TGTGCCAGTAGTATGGTTTGGCAGGGGAACTATGGCTACACCTTC. Its protein product is CASSMVWQGNYGYTF. Full variable domain (missing parts from reference TRBV19 and TRBJ1-2): DGGITQSPKYLFRKEGQNVTLSCEQNLNHDAMYWYRQDPGQGLRLIYYSQIVNDFQKGDIAEGYSVSREKKESFPLTVTSAQKNPTAFYLCASSMVWQGNYGYTFGSGTRLTVV.

The gene calls are TRBV5-1 and TRBJ1-4, with D unresolved. The CDR3 extends over 15 amino acids. Per the germline V gene, CDR1 is SGHRS and CDR2 is YFSETQ. The ends were cut back, 4 bases at V and 3 bases at J, with 13 bases in the middle. CDR3 sequence (DNA): TGCGCCAGCAGCGACCCCAGGTCCTCTAATGAAAAACTGTTTTTT. This encodes CASSDPRSSNEKLFF.

In DNA, the CDR3 is TGTGCCAGCTATAGGAACACTGAAGCTTTCTTT. Amino acid sequence: CASYRNTEAFF. This rearrangement joins TRBV27 to TRBJ1-1; unclear D gene. This CDR3 has 11 amino acids. Germline assignment: CDR1 MNHEY and CDR2 SMNVEV (reference sequence). V was trimmed by 8 bases and J by 1 base, leaving 5 bases between them.

This clone was detected only a few times. Other DNA sequences in the same sample also yield this CDR3. The V call is TRBV30, the J call TRBJ1-3; no reliable D call. The CDR3 loop spans 12 amino acids. The V and J ends lost 0 bases and 4 bases respectively, with 4 bases between them. Germline-derived CDR1 and CDR2 are GTSNPN and SVGIG (reference sequence). CDR3 in DNA: TGTGCCTGGAGTGTTGGAGGAAACACCATATATTTT. This codes for CAWSVGGNTIYF.

The chain employs TRBV4-1 and TRBJ2-7; 7 nucleotides agree with TRBD1. CDR1 and CDR2 (germline): MGHRA, YSYEKL. The J segment lost 3 bases and the V segment lost 1 base, leaving 6 bases of the junction unmatched. This CDR3 is 15 amino acids long. The CDR3 loop reads CASSQGTDRVYEQYF. The CDR3, as DNA: TGCGCCAGCAGCCAAGGGACCGACAGGGTCTACGAGCAGTACTTC.

The chain is built from TRBV6-6 and TRBJ1-4, with D possibly TRBD1 on 6 matching bases. The CDR3 consists of 14 residues. V gave up 6 bases and J gave up 4 bases, with 12 bases separating them. CDR1 is MNHNY, CDR2 SVGAGI, per germline (reference sequence). The CDR3 DNA is TGTGCCAGCAGAACAGGGTACCGTAATGAAAAACTGTTTTTT. Residues: CASRTGYRNEKLFF.

J is TRBJ2-1 and V is TRBV7-9, with TRBD1 matching 9 bases. CDR3 length equals 15 residues. Germline V gene sequence: CDR1 SEHNR, CDR2 FQNEAQ (reference sequence). The V and J ends lost 4 bases and 8 bases, in that order; junction bases with no gene match: 9. The CDR3 DNA is TGTGCCAGCAGCTCCCACAGGGGGCAAGGGGATGAGCAGTTCTTC. Translated: CASSSHRGQGDEQFF. Combining the CDR3 with reference TRBV7-9 and TRBJ2-1 gives the whole variable domain DTGVSQNPRHKITKRGQNVTFRCDPISEHNRLYWYRQTLGQGPEFLTYFQNEAQLEKSRLLSDRFSAERPKGSFSTLEIQRTEQGDSAMYLCASSSHRGQGDEQFFGPGTRLTVL.

The chain joins TRBV18 to TRBJ2-1; no firm D call. The V gene lost 5 bases and the J gene lost 7 bases, with 6 bases spanning the gap. Germline values: CDR1 KGHSH, CDR2 LQKENI. The CDR3 runs 11 residues. The CDR3 here is CASSFGNEQFF. CDR3 sequence (DNA): TGTGCCAGCTCATTTGGGAATGAGCAGTTCTTC. Variable domain in full (rest from reference TRBV18 and TRBJ2-1): NAGVMQNPRHLVRRRGQEARLRCSPMKGHSHVYWYRQLPEEGLKFMVYLQKENIIDESGMPKERFSAEFPKEGPSILRIQQVVRGDSAAYFCASSFGNEQFFGPGTRLTVL.

This rearrangement joins TRBV7-2 to TRBJ2-5, with 11 bases lining up with TRBD1. This CDR3 is built from 14 residues. Trimming removed 4 bases from V and 5 bases from J; junction bases left unmatched: 3. Germline V CDR1 and CDR2: SGHTA, FQGNSA. The DNA for the CDR3 is TGTGCCAGCAGCTCGGACAGGGGGCTGGAGACCCAGTACTTC. It is translated as CASSSDRGLETQYF.

This chain links TRBV5-4 with TRBJ2-2; possibly TRBD2 for D (5 bases). V was shortened by 3 bases and J by 1 base, with 10 bases between the two germline ends. The CDR3 is made up of 15 amino acids. In germline, CDR1 is SGHNT, CDR2 YYREEE (reference sequence). The CDR3 DNA reads as TGTGCCAGCAGCTCGGGGTCCCTGAACACCGGGGAGCTGTTTTTT. Translation gives CASSSGSLNTGELFF.

The chain joins TRBV4-1 to TRBJ2-7; D gene ambiguous. V lost 3 bases to trimming and J lost 3 bases, with 15 bases between them. Germline loops: CDR1 MGHRA, CDR2 YSYEKL. The CDR3 consists of 15 residues. DNA for the CDR3: TGCGCCAGCAGCCACCCCGCCGCCAAAGACTACGAGCAGTACTTC. It is translated as CASSHPAAKDYEQYF.

The chain is built from TRBV2 and TRBJ2-7; D is perhaps TRBD1 or TRBD2 (6 bases each). Germline CDR1 SNHLY, CDR2 FYNNEI. V was cut by 7 bases and J by 2 bases, with 15 bases left in between. The CDR3 contains 14 residues. CDR3 residues: CASNSDGGAYEQYF. The CDR3 region has the DNA TGTGCCAGCAATAGTGACGGGGGCGCCTACGAGCAGTACTTC.

V and J are TRBV7-3 and TRBJ1-1; D perhaps matches TRBD1 (5 bases). V was pared by 6 bases and J by 1 base, with 15 bases between. CDR3 length: 15 amino acids. Germline V gene data show CDR1 as SGHTA and CDR2 as FQGTGA. CDR3 nucleotide sequence: TGTGCCAGCAGACACCTCCTAGACAGGAACACTGAAGCTTTCTTT. Amino acids: CASRHLLDRNTEAFF.

The rearrangement joins TRBV10-3 to TRBJ2-7, with 7 nucleotides matching TRBD1. V lost 4 bases, J lost 3 bases, and 9 bases stayed unmatched. Germline CDR1 and CDR2: ENHRY and SYGVKD. The length of the CDR3 is 15 residues. The CDR3 here is CAISGTGAGSYEQYF. DNA of the CDR3: TGTGCCATCAGTGGAACAGGGGCCGGTAGCTACGAGCAGTACTTC.

This clone was counted a single time. The genes are TRBV6-5 and TRBJ2-7; D is uncertain. The CDR3 totals 13 residues. Trimming shortened V by 8 bases and J by 5 bases, and 16 bases separated the two germline ends. Germline V CDR1 and CDR2: MNHEY, SVGAGI. The CDR3 protein is CASHSRAFHEQYF. As DNA, the CDR3 is TGTGCCAGCCACTCCCGGGCTTTCCACGAGCAGTACTTC.

Note on this clone: This sample also contains other DNA sequences that code for the same CDR3. The chain uses TRBV29-1 and TRBJ2-2; 7 bases fit TRBD1. This CDR3 region has 13 residues. The germline V gene has CDR1 SQVTM and CDR2 ANQGSEA. With 5 bases clipped from V and 1 base from J, the junction kept 1 base outside the gene matches. In nucleotides, the CDR3 is TGCAGCGTTAGACAGGGGAACACCGGGGAGCTGTTTTTT. This gives the protein CSVRQGNTGELFF.

J is TRBJ2-3 and V is TRBV7-2; D remains ambiguous. CDR1 is SGHTA, CDR2 FQGNSA, per germline. This CDR3 has 14 residues. V was clipped by 2 bases and J by 2 bases, with 8 bases between them. The chain's CDR3 is CASSLRHTTDTQYF. CDR3 nucleotides: TGTGCCAGCAGCTTAAGGCATACCACAGATACGCAGTATTTT.

On this clone: One junction end does not reproduce the germline sequence, and a read error may be involved. J is TRBJ2-4 and V is TRBV7-7, with 11 bases that match TRBD2. Germline-derived CDR1 and CDR2 are SSHAT and FNYEAQ (reference sequence). CDR3 length: 21 residues. The CDR3 DNA follows: TGTGCTAGCAGCTTACCCTACTTAACTAGCGGGAGCTCCGTAGCCAAAAACATTCAGTACTTC. Translating gives CASSLPYLTSGSSVAKNIQYF.

This clone was counted a single time. The rearrangement uses TRBV6-6 and TRBJ2-7, with 10 nucleotides matching TRBD2. V dropped 6 bases and J dropped 2; count of bases not matched to a gene: 7. Germline CDR1 and CDR2: MNHNY and SVGAGI (reference sequence). There are 15 residues in the CDR3. The chain's CDR3 is CASSGGLAATYEQYF. As DNA, the CDR3 is TGTGCCAGCAGCGGCGGACTAGCGGCCACCTACGAGCAGTACTTC.

The count of this clone is one. This chain connects TRBV2 to TRBJ2-2; D is ambiguous. CDR3 length: 14 residues. Trimming removed 5 bases at V and 5 bases at J, with 12 bases between. From germline, CDR1 is SNHLY and CDR2 FYNNEI. The CDR3 region has the DNA TGTGCCAGCAGTCCGCCCCCCCTAACCGGGGAGCTGTTTTTT. Its protein is CASSPPPLTGELFF.

This chain connects TRBV7-9 to TRBJ2-7; D not resolved. CDR1 and CDR2 from the germline V gene are SEHNR and FQNEAQ (reference sequence). Between the trimmed V and J ends, which lost 5 bases and 7 bases, there was a span of 12 bases. CDR3 length: 12 amino acids. In DNA, the CDR3 is TGTGCCAGCAGCGCCGCCCAAGTGGAGCAGTACTTC. Its translation is CASSAAQVEQYF.

Points on this clone: Different DNA sequences within this sample yield the same CDR3. The chain joins TRBV7-2 to TRBJ2-7; D is unclear. Germline CDR1 reads SGHTA; CDR2 reads FQGNSA. The CDR3 covers 11 residues. V was cut by 2 bases and J by 4 bases, with 3 bases left in between. The CDR3: CASSLMYEQYF. Written as DNA, the CDR3 is TGTGCCAGCAGCTTAATGTACGAGCAGTACTTC. Together with reference TRBV7-2 and TRBJ2-7, the CDR3 gives the full variable domain: GAGVSQSPSNKVTEKGKDVELRCDPISGHTALYWYRQSLGQGLEFLIYFQGNSAPDKSGLPSDRFSAERTGGSVSTLTIQRTQQEDSAVYLCASSLMYEQYFGPGTRLTVT.

This chain uses TRBV10-2 with TRBJ1-3, with D unresolved. V lost 5 bases, J lost 0 bases, and 8 bases lay in between. Germline V lookup: CDR1 WSHSY, CDR2 SAAADI. The CDR3 contains 14 residues. CDR3 loop: CASSSGSSGNTIYF. The CDR3 region has the DNA TGCGCCAGCAGTTCCGGGAGCTCTGGAAACACCATATATTTT.

The V and J genes are TRBV27 and TRBJ2-7; weak D call: TRBD1 (6 bases). Trimming cost V 3 bases and J 4 bases, with 16 bases left between them. Germline CDR1 reads MNHEY; CDR2 reads SMNVEV (reference sequence). This CDR3 has 15 residues. The CDR3 region is CASSLKTGSLYEQYF. The CDR3 region has the DNA TGTGCCAGCAGTTTGAAGACAGGTTCCCTATACGAGCAGTACTTC.

The chain employs TRBV29-1 and TRBJ1-6; 8 bases are shared with TRBD1. J was trimmed by 9 bases and V by 7 bases; bases with no gene match: 14. The CDR3 has 15 residues. Germline CDR1 SQVTM, CDR2 ANQGSEA. DNA of the CDR3: TGCAGCGCCCGGACAGGGATGTTTAGTTCTTCACCCCTCCACTTT. Translation gives CSARTGMFSSSPLHF.

The rearrangement links TRBV11-3 to TRBJ2-1; D is possibly TRBD2 (7 bases). This CDR3 comprises 16 residues. The germline V and J ends were trimmed by 2 bases and 7 bases, with 18 bases remaining between them. Germline lookup yields CDR1 SGHNT and CDR2 YENEEA. CDR3 region: CASSLSGWGGTNEQFF. The CDR3 bases are TGTGCCAGCAGCTTAAGTGGGTGGGGGGGCACGAATGAGCAGTTCTTC.

The gene calls are TRBV5-1 and TRBJ2-1; D possibly corresponds to TRBD2 (6 bases). V was pared by 0 bases and J by 2 bases, with 18 bases between. The CDR3 loop spans 18 amino acids. From germline, CDR1 is SGHRS and CDR2 YFSETQ. The CDR3 DNA follows: TGCGCCAGCAGCTTGGAAGGGGACTCCGAATGGGCCTACAATGAGCAGTTCTTC. Protein product: CASSLEGDSEWAYNEQFF.